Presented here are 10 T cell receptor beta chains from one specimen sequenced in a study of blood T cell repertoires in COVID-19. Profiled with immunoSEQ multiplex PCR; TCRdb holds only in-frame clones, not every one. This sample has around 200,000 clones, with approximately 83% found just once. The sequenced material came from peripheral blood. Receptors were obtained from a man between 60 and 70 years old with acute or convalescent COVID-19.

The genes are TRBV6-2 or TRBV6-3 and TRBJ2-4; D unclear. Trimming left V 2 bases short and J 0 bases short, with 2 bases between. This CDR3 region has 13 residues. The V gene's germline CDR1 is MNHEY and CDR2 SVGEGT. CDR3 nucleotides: TGTGCCAGCAGTTACCGAGCCAAAAACATTCAGTACTTC. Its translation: CASSYRAKNIQYF.

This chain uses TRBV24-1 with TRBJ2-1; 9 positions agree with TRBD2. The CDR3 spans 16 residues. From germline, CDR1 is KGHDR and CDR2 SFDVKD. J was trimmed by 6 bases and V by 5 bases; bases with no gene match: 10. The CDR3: CATSANSGSGGNEQFF. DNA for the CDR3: TGTGCCACCAGTGCTAATAGCGGGAGTGGCGGCAATGAGCAGTTCTTC.

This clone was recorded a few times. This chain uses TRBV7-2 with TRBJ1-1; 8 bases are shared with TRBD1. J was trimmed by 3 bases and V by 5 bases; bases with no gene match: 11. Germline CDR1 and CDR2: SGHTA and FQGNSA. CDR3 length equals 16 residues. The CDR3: CASSASRGLGDTEAFF. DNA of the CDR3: TGTGCCAGCAGCGCCTCCAGGGGGCTCGGGGACACTGAAGCTTTCTTT. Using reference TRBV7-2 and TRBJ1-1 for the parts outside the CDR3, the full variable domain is GAGVSQSPSNKVTEKGKDVELRCDPISGHTALYWYRQSLGQGLEFLIYFQGNSAPDKSGLPSDRFSAERTGGSVSTLTIQRTQQEDSAVYLCASSASRGLGDTEAFFGQGTRLTVV.

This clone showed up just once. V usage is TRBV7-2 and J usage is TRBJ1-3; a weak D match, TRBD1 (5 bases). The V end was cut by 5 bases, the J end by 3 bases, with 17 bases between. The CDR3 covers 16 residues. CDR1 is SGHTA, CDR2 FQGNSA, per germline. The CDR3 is CASSLEGRAYGNTIYF. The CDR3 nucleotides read TGTGCCAGCAGCCTGGAGGGCAGGGCTTATGGAAACACCATATATTTT.

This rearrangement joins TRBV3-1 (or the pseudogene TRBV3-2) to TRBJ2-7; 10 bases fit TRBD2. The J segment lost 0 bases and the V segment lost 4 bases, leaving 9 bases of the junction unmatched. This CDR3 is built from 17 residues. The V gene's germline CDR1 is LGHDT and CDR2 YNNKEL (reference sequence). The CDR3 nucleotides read TGTGCCAGCAGCCGAGCGGGGGGGACCTCGAGCTCCTACGAGCAGTACTTC. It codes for CASSRAGGTSSSYEQYF.

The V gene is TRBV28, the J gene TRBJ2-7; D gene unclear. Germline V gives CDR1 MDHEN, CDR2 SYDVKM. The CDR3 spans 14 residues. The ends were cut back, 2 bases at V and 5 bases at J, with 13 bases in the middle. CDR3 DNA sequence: TGTGCCAGCAGTTTAGCTGGCCTAGTCAACGAGCAGTACTTC. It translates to CASSLAGLVNEQYF.

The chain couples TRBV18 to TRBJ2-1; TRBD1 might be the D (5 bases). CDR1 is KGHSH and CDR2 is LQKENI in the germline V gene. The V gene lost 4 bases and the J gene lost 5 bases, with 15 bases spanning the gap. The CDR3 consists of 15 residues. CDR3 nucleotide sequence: TGTGCCAGCTCACATGGATTGGACATTAACAATGAGCAGTTCTTC. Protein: CASSHGLDINNEQFF.

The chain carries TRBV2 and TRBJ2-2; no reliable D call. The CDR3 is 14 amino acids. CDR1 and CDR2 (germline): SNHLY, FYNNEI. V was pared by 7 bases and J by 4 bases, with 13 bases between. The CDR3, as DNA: TGTGCCAGCAAAGGATACGGGTCCACCGGGGAGCTGTTTTTT. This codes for CASKGYGSTGELFF.

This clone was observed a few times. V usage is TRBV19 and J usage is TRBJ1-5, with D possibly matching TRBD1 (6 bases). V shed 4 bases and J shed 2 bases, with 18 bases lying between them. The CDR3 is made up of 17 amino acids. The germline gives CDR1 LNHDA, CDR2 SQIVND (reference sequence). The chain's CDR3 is CASSTQIGQLGNQPQHF. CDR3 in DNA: TGTGCCAGTAGTACCCAAATAGGACAGCTAGGCAATCAGCCCCAGCATTTT.

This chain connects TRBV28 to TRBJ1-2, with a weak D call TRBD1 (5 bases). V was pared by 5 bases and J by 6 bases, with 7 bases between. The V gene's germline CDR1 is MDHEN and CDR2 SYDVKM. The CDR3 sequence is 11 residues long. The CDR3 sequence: CASSTGDGYTF. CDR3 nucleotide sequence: TGTGCCAGCAGTACAGGAGATGGCTACACCTTC.